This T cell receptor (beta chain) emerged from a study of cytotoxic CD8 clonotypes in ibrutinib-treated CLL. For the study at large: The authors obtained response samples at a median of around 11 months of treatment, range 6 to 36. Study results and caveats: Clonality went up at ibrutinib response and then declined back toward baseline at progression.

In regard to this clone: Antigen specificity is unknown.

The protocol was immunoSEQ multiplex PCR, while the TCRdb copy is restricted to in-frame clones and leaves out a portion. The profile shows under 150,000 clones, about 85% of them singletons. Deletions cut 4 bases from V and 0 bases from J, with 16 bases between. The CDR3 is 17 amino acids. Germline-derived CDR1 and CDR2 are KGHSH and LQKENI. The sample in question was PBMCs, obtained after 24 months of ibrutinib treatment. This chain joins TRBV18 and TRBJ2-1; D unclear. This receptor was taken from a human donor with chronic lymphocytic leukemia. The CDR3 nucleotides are TGTGCCAGCTCACAAACCGGTTGGCGGAGCTCCTACAATGAGCAGTTCTTC. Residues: CASSQTGWRSSYNEQFF.